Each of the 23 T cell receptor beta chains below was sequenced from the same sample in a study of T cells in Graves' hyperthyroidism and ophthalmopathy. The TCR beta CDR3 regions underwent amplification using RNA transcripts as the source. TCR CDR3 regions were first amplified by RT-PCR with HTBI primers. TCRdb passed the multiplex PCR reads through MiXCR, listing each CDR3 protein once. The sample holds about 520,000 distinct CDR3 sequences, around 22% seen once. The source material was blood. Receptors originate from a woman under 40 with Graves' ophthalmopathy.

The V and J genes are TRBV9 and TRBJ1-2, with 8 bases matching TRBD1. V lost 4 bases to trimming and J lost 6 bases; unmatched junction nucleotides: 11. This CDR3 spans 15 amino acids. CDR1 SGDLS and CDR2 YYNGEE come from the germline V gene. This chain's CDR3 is CASSSHRDRSDGYTF. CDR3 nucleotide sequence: TGTGCCAGCAGCTCCCACCGGGACAGGTCTGATGGCTACACCTTC.

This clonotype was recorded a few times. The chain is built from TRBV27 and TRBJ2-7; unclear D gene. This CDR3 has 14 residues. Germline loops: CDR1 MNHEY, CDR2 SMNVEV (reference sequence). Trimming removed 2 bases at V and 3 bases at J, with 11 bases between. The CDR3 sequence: CASSLNWVNYEQYF. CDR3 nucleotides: TGTGCCAGCAGTTTAAATTGGGTAAACTACGAGCAGTACTTC.

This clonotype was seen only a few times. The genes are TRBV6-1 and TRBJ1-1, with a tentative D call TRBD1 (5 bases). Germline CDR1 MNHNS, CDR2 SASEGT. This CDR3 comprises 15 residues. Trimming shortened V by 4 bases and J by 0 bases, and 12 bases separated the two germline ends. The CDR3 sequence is CASSARDGMNTEAFF. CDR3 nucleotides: TGTGCCAGCAGTGCCCGGGACGGTATGAACACTGAAGCTTTCTTT.

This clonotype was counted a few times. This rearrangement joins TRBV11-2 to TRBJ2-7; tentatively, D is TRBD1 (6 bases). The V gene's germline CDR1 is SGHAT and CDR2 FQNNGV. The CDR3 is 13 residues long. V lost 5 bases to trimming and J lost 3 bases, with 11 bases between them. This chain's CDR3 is CASSAGQIYEQYF. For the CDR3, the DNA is TGTGCCAGCAGCGCTGGACAGATCTACGAGCAGTACTTC.

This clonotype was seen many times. The CDR3: CASSPENSNQPQHF. CDR3 DNA sequence: TGTGCCAGCAGCCCAGAGAATAGCAATCAGCCCCAGCATTTT. The gene calls are TRBV7-2 and TRBJ1-5; D not certain. V was clipped by 5 bases and J by 0 bases, with 8 bases between them. Per germline, CDR1 SGHTA and CDR2 FQGNSA. The CDR3 loop spans 14 amino acids.

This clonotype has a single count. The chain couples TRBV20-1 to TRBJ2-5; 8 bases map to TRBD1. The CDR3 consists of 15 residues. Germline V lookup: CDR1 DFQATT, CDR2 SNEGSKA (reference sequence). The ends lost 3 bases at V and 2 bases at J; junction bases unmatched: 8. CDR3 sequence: CSASSDRGGQETQYF. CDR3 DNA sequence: TGCAGTGCTAGCTCCGACAGGGGAGGTCAAGAGACCCAGTACTTC.

The CDR3 sequence: CASRLRGTRQETQYF. Written as DNA, the CDR3 is TGTGCCAGCCGGCTCCGGGGAACTCGTCAAGAGACCCAGTACTTC. This sequence joins TRBV27 and TRBJ2-5, with D perhaps matching TRBD2 (5 bases). Germline V lookup: CDR1 MNHEY, CDR2 SMNVEV (reference sequence). This CDR3 is built from 15 residues. Trimming took 8 bases from V and 2 from J, leaving 18 bases between them.

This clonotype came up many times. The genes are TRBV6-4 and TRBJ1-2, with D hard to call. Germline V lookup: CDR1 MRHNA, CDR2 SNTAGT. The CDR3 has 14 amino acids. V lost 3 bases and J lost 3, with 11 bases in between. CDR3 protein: CASSEWAGDYGYTF. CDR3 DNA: TGTGCCAGCAGTGAATGGGCCGGGGACTATGGCTACACCTTC.

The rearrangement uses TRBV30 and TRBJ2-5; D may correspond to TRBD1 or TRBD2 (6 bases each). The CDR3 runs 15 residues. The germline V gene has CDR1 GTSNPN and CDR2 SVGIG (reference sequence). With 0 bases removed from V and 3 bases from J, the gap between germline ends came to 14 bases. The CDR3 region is CAWSVGWGAEETQYF. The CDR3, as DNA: TGTGCCTGGAGTGTAGGCTGGGGGGCGGAAGAGACCCAGTACTTC.

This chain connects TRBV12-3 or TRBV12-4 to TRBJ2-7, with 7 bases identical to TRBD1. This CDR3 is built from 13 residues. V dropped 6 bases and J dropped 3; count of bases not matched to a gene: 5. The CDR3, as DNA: TGTGCCAGCAGCCAGGGGGAGTACTACGAGCAGTACTTC. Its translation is CASSQGEYYEQYF.

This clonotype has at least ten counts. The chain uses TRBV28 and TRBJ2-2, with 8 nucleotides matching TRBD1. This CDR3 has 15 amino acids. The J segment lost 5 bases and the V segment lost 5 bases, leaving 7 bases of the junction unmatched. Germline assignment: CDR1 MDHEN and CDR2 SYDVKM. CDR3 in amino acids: CASSNEQGATGELFF. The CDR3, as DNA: TGTGCCAGCAGTAATGAGCAGGGGGCTACCGGGGAGCTGTTTTTT.

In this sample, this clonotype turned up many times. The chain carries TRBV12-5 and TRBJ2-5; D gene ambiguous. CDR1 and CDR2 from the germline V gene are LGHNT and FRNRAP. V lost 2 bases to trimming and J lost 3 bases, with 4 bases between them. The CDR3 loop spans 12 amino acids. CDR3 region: CASGLSEETQYF. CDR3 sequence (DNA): TGTGCTAGTGGTTTGTCGGAAGAGACCCAGTACTTC.

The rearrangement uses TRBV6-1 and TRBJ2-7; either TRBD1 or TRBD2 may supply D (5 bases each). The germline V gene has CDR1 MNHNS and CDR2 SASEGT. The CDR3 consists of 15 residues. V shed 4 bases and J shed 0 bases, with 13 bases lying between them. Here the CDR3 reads CASSAWGLSSYEQYF. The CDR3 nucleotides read TGTGCCAGCAGTGCCTGGGGGTTAAGCTCCTACGAGCAGTACTTC.

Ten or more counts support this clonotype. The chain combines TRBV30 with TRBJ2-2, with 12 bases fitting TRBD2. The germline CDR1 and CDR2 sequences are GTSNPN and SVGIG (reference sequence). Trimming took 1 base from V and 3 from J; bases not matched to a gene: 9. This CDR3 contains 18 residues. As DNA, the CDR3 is TGTGCCTGGAGTGACCTAGCGGGGGGGCCGGGGTACACCGGGGAGCTGTTTTTT. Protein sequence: CAWSDLAGGPGYTGELFF. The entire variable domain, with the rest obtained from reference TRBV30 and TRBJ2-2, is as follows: SQTIHQWPATLVQPVGSPLSLECTVEGTSNPNLYWYRQAAGRGLQLLFYSVGIGQISSEVPQNLSASRPQDRQFILSSKKLLLSDSGFYLCAWSDLAGGPGYTGELFFGEGSRLTVL.

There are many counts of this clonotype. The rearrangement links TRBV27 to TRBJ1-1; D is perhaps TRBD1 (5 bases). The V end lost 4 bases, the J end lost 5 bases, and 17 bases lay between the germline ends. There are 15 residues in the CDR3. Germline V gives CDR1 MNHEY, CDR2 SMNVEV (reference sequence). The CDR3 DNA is TGTGCCAGCAGTTCCTCGGGGGGTTTGTGGACTGAAGCTTTCTTT. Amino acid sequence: CASSSSGGLWTEAFF.

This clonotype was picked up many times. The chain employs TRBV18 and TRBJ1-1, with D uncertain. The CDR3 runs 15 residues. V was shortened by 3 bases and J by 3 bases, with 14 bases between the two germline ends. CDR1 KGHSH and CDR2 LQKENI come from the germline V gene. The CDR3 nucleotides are TGTGCCAGCTCACCCCCCTCGGCCCGCGACACTGAAGCTTTCTTT. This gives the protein CASSPPSARDTEAFF.

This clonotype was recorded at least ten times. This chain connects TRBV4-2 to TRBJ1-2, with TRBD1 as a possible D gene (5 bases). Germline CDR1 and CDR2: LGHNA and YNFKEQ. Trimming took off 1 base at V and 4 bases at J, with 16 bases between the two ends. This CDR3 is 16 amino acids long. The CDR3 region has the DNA TGTGCCAGCAGCCAAGGAATGATTGGGGGAAGCTATGGCTACACCTTC. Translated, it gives CASSQGMIGGSYGYTF.

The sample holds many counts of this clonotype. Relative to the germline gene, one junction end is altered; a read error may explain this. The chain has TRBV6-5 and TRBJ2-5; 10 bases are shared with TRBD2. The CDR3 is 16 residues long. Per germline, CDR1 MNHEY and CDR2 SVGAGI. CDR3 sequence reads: CASTYGASGGRETQYF. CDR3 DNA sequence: TGTGCCAGCACTTACGGGGCTAGCGGGGGACGAGAGACCCAGTACTTC.

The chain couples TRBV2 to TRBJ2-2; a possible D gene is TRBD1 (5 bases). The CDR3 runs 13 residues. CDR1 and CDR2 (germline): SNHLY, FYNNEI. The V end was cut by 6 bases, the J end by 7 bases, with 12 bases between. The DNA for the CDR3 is TGTGCCAGCAGCCCCCAGGGCGGCGGGGAGCTGTTTTTT. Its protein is CASSPQGGGELFF.

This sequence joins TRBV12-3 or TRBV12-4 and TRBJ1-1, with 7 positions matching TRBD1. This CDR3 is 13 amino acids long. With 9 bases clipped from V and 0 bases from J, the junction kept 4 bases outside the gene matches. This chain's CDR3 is CASTGDVNTEAFF. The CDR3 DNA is TGTGCCAGTACAGGGGATGTGAACACTGAAGCTTTCTTT.

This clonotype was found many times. CDR3 region: CSKKWGETQYF. DNA for the CDR3: TGCAGTAAAAAATGGGGGGAGACCCAGTACTTC. V usage is TRBV20-1 and J usage is TRBJ2-5; D tentatively fits TRBD1 or TRBD2 (5 bases each). With 8 bases removed from V and 5 bases from J, the gap between germline ends came to 12 bases. CDR3 length: 11 residues. The germline V gene has CDR1 DFQATT and CDR2 SNEGSKA (reference sequence).

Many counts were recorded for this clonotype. Here the CDR3 DNA reads TGTGCCAGCAGCTTGGCCCCGGGACTAGCGGGGGCGGGGGAGACCCAGTACTTC. The encoded protein is CASSLAPGLAGAGETQYF. The V call is TRBV5-5, the J call TRBJ2-5; 14 bases are a match to TRBD2. The germline V gene encodes CDR1 SGHKS and CDR2 YYEKEE (reference sequence). The CDR3 has 18 amino acids. The V and J ends lost 0 bases and 5 bases, in that order; junction bases with no gene match: 9.

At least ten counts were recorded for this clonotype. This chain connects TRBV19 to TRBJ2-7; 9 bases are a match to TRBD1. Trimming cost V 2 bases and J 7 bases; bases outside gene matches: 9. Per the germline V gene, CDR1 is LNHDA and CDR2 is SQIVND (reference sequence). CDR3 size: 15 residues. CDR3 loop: CASSIPGQGRREQYF. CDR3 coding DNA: TGTGCCAGTAGTATACCGGGACAGGGAAGGAGAGAGCAGTACTTC.